A selection of T cell receptor beta chains follows, all from one sample in a study of T-cell reconstitution after alpha-beta-depleted transplantation in children. From the PCR reads, TCRdb called clonotypes with MiXCR, one entry per CDR3 protein. This table has approximately 100,000 distinct CDR3 sequences, about 12% appearing once. This material consisted of PBMCs from the stem cell graft donor, taken from the stem cell graft. The receptors stem from a human donor who donated a stem cell graft to a child with inherited bone marrow failure. The conserved cysteine and the conserved F or W are not part of the CDR3 here. Each record gives: CDR3 protein, J gene, V gene, clone size. Rows may omit the clone size; those that give it use once, few, many or a size class.

ASSYPRTGLEFASTDTQY | TRBJ2-3 | TRBV13 | many
ASSPRAGLANYGYT | TRBJ1-2 | TRBV9 | -
SVKDRGEKLF | TRBJ1-4 | TRBV29-1 | many
ASSHPGQGYEQY | TRBJ2-7 | TRBV4-1 | many
SAICPLQGASQETQY | TRBJ2-5 | TRBV29-1 | many
ASSPPGAGLSSGANVLT | TRBJ2-6 | TRBV18 | many
ASSLRMSNTEAF | TRBJ1-1 | TRBV7-9 | many
ASSPLYTGELF | TRBJ2-2 | TRBV4-2 | many
ASSFGPSNEQF | TRBJ2-1 | TRBV12-3/TRBV12-4 | many
ASSRYRGRPFQNTEAF | TRBJ1-1 | TRBV4-2 | many
ASSLVAADYEQY | TRBJ2-7 | TRBV7-8 | -
SATGTEDSTDTQY | TRBJ2-3 | TRBV20-1 | many
ASSTPTGPNYEQY | TRBJ2-7 | TRBV6-2/TRBV6-3 | few
ASSLRGLRIDTQY | TRBJ2-3 | TRBV7-2 | few
ASRRSTGGVTEAF | TRBJ1-1 | TRBV6-1 | few
SARAPRLGREQF | TRBJ2-1 | TRBV20-1 | many
ASSDRRDSPSYEQY | TRBJ2-7 | TRBV11-2 | many
ASSLRGSGGELF | TRBJ2-2 | TRBV7-2 | many
ASSQAWASGSYEQY | TRBJ2-7 | TRBV3-1 | many
SAPRGLRETQY | TRBJ2-5 | TRBV20-1 | many
ASSLQDMNTGELF | TRBJ2-2 | TRBV5-1 | many
SVEEDEKLF | TRBJ1-4 | TRBV29-1 | many
ASSLSGTSYEQY | TRBJ2-7 | TRBV7-2 | many
ASSWGTGADYEQY | TRBJ2-7 | TRBV5-1 | many
ASGPSSGGNSPLH | TRBJ1-6 | TRBV4-1 | many
ASSLAGASYNEQF | TRBJ2-1 | TRBV5-4 | -
ASSLAGTSNYEQY | TRBJ2-7 | TRBV7-2 | many
ASSLDSKNTEAF | TRBJ1-1 | TRBV6-1 | -
ASSLPTSSPGYEQF | TRBJ2-1 | TRBV28 | few
ASSLSGNGELF | TRBJ2-2 | TRBV7-6 | -
ASSLTDRAYEQY | TRBJ2-7 | TRBV5-1 | many
ASSSTRGATDTQY | TRBJ2-3 | TRBV18 | many
AISQFVTANPIYEQY | TRBJ2-7 | TRBV10-3 | many
ASSPTATNEKLF | TRBJ1-4 | TRBV18 | many
ASSSGQTSTLNTEAF | TRBJ1-1 | TRBV5-8 | many
ASSVISGSRDTQY | TRBJ2-3 | TRBV9 | many
ASLLQGGNQPQH | TRBJ1-5 | TRBV7-2 | -
ASSFLGQGNYGYT | TRBJ1-2 | TRBV28 | many
ASSQDPPGRGGTDTQY | TRBJ2-3 | TRBV4-3 | many
ASSVSDEGHITEAF | TRBJ1-1 | TRBV2 | few
ASSQAPLRGVNSPLH | TRBJ1-6 | TRBV4-3 | many
ASSEWASGENEQF | TRBJ2-1 | TRBV2 | many
ASIHPRNNEQF | TRBJ2-1 | TRBV27 | many
ASSRTGITEAF | TRBJ1-1 | TRBV7-9 | -
SARADVGSYNEQF | TRBJ2-1 | TRBV20-1 | few
ASSLRGRVVTF | TRBJ1-1 | TRBV5-6 | many
ASSRQGAGYEQY | TRBJ2-7 | TRBV18 | few
SAPDRSTYEQY | TRBJ2-7 | TRBV20-1 | many
ASTRMAGGSYNEQF | TRBJ2-1 | TRBV12-3/TRBV12-4 | many
ASSPAGFDTEAF | TRBJ1-1 | TRBV7-9 | -
ASSVALVGLAPGNEQF | TRBJ2-1 | TRBV9 | many
AISELGQGGPTYEQY | TRBJ2-7 | TRBV10-3 | many
ASSYSTVYNEQF | TRBJ2-1 | TRBV6-5 | few
ASSPPVGGERYEQY | TRBJ2-7 | TRBV13 | many
ASSIPTTSGRYEQY | TRBJ2-7 | TRBV28 | many